This T cell receptor (beta chain) was found in a study of molecular identifiers for immune sequencing clone quantification. For naive CD8 T cells, sorting used the CD8+CD4-CCR7+CD45RA+ phenotype. The bulk TCR libraries were made with methods described before and with listed TCR primers. One entry per CDR3 protein, called by TCRdb with MiXCR from the PCR reads. The data hold nearly 650,000 distinct CDR3 sequences, with roughly 23% observed a single time. The clonotype comes from a human donor in good health. Some libraries in this study had Jurkat cell RNA spiked in. The sequenced material came from naive CD8+ T cells from blood, with Jurkat cell RNA spiked in. Documented subset: FACS-sorted CD8+CD4-CCR7+CD45RA+ naive T cells.

The CDR3 sequence is CASSLRTGESTEAFF. The CDR3 bases are TGTGCCAGCAGTTTAAGGACAGGGGAAAGCACTGAAGCTTTCTTT. The chain uses TRBV27 and TRBJ1-1, with 9 bases lining up with TRBD1. Trimming took 2 bases from V and 4 from J; bases not matched to a gene: 5. The CDR3 runs 15 residues. CDR1 MNHEY and CDR2 SMNVEV come from the germline V gene (reference sequence).